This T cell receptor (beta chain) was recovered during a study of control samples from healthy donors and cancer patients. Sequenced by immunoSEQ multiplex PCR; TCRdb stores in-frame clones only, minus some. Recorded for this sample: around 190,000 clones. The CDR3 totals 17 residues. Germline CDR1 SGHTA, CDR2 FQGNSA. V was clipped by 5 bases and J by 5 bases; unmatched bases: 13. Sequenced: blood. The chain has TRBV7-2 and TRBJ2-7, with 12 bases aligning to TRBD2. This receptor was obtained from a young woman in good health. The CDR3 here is CASSPLGLAGGQDEQYF. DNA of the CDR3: TGTGCCAGCAGCCCCCTGGGGCTAGCGGGGGGGCAGGACGAGCAGTACTTC.